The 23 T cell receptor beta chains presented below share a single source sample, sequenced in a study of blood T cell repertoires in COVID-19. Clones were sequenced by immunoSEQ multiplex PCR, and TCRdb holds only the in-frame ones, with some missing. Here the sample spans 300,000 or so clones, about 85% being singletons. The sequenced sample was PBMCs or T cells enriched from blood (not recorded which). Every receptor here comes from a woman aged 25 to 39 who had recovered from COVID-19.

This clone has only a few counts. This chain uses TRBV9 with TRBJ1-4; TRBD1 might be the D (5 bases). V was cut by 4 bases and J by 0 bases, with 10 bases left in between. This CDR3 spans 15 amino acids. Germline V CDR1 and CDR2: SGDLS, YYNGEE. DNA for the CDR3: TGTGCCAGCAGCCCAGGGCTGGCAACTAATGAAAAACTGTTTTTT. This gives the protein CASSPGLATNEKLFF.

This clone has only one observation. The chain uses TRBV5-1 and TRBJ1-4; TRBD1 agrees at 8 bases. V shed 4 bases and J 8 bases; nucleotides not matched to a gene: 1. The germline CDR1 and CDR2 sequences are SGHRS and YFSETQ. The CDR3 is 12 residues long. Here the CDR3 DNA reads TGCGCCAGCAGCAGGACAGGGGAAAAACTGTTTTTT. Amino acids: CASSRTGEKLFF.

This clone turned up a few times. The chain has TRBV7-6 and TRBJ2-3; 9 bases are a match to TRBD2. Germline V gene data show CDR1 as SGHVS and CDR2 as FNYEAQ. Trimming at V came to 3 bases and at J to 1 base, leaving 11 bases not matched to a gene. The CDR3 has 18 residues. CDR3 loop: CASSFPRRGGRGTDTQYF. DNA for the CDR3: TGTGCCAGCAGCTTTCCGAGGCGGGGGGGCAGGGGCACAGATACGCAGTATTTT. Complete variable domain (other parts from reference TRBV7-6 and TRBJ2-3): GAGVSQSPRYKVTKRGQDVALRCDPISGHVSLYWYRQALGQGPEFLTYFNYEAQQDKSGLPNDRFSAERPEGSISTLTIQRTEQRDSAMYRCASSFPRRGGRGTDTQYFGPGTRLTVL.

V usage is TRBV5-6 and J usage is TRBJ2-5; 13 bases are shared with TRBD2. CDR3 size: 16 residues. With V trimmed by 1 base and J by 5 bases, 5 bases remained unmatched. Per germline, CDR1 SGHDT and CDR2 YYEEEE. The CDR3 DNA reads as TGTGCCAGCAGCTTGCGGACTAGCGGGGGTGGGGAGACCCAGTACTTC. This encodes CASSLRTSGGGETQYF.

The CDR3 DNA reads as TGCGCCAGCAGCTTCCCCGCCGGGACTAGCGGGGGGACGACGAACACCGGGGAGCTGTTTTTT. Its translation: CASSFPAGTSGGTTNTGELFF. The chain joins TRBV5-1 to TRBJ2-2; 15 bases map to TRBD2. The V gene end was trimmed by 2 bases and the J gene end by 0 bases; junction bases not matched to a gene: 11. The CDR3 runs to 21 residues. CDR1 is SGHRS and CDR2 is YFSETQ in the germline V gene.

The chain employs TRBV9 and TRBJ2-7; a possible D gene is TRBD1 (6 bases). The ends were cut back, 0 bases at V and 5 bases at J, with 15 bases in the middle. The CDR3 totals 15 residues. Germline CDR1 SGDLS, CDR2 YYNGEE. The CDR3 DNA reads TGTGCCAGCAGCGTAGCCGGGACACCACCTAACGAGCAGTACTTC. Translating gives CASSVAGTPPNEQYF.

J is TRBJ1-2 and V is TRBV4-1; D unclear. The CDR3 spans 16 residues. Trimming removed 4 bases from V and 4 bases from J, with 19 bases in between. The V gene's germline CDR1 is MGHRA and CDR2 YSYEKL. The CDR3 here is CASSLSGRSPSYGYTF. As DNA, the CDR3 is TGCGCCAGCAGCCTGTCCGGGAGAAGTCCGAGCTATGGCTACACCTTC.

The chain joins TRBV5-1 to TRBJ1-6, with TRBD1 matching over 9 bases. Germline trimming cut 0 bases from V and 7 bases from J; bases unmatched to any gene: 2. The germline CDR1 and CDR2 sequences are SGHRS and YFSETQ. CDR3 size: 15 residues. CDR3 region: CASSLGDRENSPLHF. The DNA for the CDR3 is TGCGCCAGCAGCTTGGGGGACAGGGAGAATTCACCCCTCCACTTT.

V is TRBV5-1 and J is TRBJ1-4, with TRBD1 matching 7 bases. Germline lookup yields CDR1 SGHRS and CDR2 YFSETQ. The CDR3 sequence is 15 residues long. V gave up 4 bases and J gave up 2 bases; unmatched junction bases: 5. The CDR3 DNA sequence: TGCGCCAGCAGCCGAGACAGGGTGACTAATGAAAAACTGTTTTTT. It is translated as CASSRDRVTNEKLFF.

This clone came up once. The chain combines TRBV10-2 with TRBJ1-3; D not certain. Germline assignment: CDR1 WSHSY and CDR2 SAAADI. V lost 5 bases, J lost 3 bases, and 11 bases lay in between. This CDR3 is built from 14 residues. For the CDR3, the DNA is TGCGCCAGCAGTACTCACTTGCGTGGAAACACCATATATTTT. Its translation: CASSTHLRGNTIYF.

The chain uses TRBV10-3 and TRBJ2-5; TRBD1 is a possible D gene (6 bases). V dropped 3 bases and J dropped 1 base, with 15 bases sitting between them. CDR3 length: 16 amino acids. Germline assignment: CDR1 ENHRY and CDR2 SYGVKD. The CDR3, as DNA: TGTGCCATCAGTGATCGGGCTAGGGGGTTCCAAGAGACCCAGTACTTC. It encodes CAISDRARGFQETQYF.

In DNA form, the CDR3 reads TGTGCCAGCAGCCAAGAGGAGCACGGTGAAGCTTTCTTT. Protein product: CASSQEEHGEAFF. The chain carries TRBV3-1 (or the pseudogene TRBV3-2) and TRBJ1-1, with D unclear. V lost 0 bases, J lost 7 bases, and 9 bases lay in between. Germline V gene lookup returns CDR1 LGHDT and CDR2 YNNKEL (reference sequence). This CDR3 is built from 13 residues.

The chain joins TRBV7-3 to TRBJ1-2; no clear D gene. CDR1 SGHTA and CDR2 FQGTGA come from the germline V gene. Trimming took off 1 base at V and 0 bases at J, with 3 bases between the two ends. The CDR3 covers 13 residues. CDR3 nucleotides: TGTGCCAGCAGCTTAAGAGCTAACTATGGCTACACCTTC. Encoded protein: CASSLRANYGYTF.

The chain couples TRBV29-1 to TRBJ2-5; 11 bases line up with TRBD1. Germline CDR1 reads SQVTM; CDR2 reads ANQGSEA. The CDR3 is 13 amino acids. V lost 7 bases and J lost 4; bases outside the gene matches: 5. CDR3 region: CSGPDRGRETQYF. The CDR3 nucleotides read TGCAGCGGACCGGACAGGGGGCGAGAGACCCAGTACTTC.

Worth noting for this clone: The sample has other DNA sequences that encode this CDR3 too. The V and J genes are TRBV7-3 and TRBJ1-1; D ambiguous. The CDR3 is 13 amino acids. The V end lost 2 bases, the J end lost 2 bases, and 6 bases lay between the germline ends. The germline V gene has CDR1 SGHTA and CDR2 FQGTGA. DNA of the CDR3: TGTGCCAGCAGCTTAGAGGGAAACACTGAAGCTTTCTTT. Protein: CASSLEGNTEAFF.

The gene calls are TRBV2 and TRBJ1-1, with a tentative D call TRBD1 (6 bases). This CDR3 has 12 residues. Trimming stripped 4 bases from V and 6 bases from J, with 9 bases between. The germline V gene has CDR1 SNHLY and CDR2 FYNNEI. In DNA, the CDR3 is TGTGCCAGCAGTGGGGGGCGGGCTGAAGCTTTCTTT. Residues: CASSGGRAEAFF.

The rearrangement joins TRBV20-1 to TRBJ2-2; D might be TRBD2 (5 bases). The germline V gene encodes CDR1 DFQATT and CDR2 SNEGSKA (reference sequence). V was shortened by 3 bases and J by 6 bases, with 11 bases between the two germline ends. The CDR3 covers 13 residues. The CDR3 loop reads CSASRTRAGELFF. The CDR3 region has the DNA TGCAGTGCTAGTCGGACTCGGGCCGGGGAGCTGTTTTTT.

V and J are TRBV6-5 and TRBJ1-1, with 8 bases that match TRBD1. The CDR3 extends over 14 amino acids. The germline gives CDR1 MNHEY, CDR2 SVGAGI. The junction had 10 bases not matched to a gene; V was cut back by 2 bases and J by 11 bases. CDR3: CASSYAGQGALAFF. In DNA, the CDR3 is TGTGCCAGCAGTTACGCGGGGCAGGGGGCTTTGGCTTTCTTT.

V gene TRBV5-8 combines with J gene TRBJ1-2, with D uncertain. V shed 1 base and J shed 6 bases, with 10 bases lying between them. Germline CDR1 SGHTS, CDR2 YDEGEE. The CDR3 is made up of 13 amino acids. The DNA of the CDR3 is TGTGCCAGCAGCTTGTGGGGAGTCGATGGCTACACCTTC. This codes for CASSLWGVDGYTF.

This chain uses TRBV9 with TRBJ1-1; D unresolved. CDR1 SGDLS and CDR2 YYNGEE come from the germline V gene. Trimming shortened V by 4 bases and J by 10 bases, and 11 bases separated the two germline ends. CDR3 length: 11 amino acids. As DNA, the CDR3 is TGTGCCAGCAGCTCCAGCACGGGAGCTTTCTTT. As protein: CASSSSTGAFF.

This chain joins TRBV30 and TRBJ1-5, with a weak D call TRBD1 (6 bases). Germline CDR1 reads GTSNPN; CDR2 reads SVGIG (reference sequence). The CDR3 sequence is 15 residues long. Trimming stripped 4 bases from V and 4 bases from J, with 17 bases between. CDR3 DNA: TGTGCCTGGACACCGGGACACGGATCGAATCAGCCCCAGCATTTT. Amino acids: CAWTPGHGSNQPQHF.

The chain's CDR3 is CASSVGPREGTNTQYF. The CDR3 DNA is TGTGCCAGCAGCGTAGGACCCCGTGAGGGGACAAATACGCAGTATTTT. V usage is TRBV9 and J usage is TRBJ2-3, with D possibly being TRBD1 (6 bases). The V end lost 0 bases, the J end lost 7 bases, and 18 bases lay between the germline ends. Germline lookup yields CDR1 SGDLS and CDR2 YYNGEE. The CDR3 length is 16 residues.

CDR3 amino acids: CASTQGTRGGNTIYF. The CDR3 coding sequence is TGTGCCAGCACCCAGGGGACCAGGGGAGGAAACACCATATATTTT. The chain has TRBV7-2 and TRBJ1-3; TRBD1 might be the D (6 bases). Per germline, CDR1 SGHTA and CDR2 FQGNSA. The CDR3 length is 15 residues. With 7 bases removed from V and 4 bases from J, the gap between germline ends came to 17 bases.